The 15 T cell receptor beta chains given below trace back to one sample, sequenced in a study of monozygotic twins with inflammatory bowel disease. TCRdb reanalyzed the 5' RACE reads and collapses them to one entry per CDR3 protein, without DNA. Recorded here are fewer than 150,000 distinct CDR3 sequences; the top ten clones represent 2% to 3%. Material: blood. The receptor source for this set is a human donor with ulcerative colitis or Crohn's disease, or a healthy co-twin of an affected twin (not recorded which).

V usage is TRBV5-4 and J usage is TRBJ2-3; TCRdb reports TRBD1, a call that lacks DNA to check it against. Germline CDR1 SGHNT, CDR2 YYREEE (reference sequence). The CDR3 is 15 amino acids. CDR3 region: CASSLGTGGADTQYF.

The V gene is TRBV5-1, the J gene TRBJ2-5. CDR3 length: 16 amino acids. Germline V gene sequence: CDR1 SGHRS, CDR2 YFSETQ. CDR3 in amino acids: CASSIGAPARQETQYF.

V is TRBV7-2 and J is TRBJ2-2; there is no DNA to check the TCRdb D call of TRBD2. CDR3 size: 17 residues. Germline V gene lookup returns CDR1 SGHTA and CDR2 FQGNSA. The CDR3 sequence: CASSLRVQRGNTGELFF.

V and J are TRBV20-1 and TRBJ2-3; the TCRdb D gene call, TRBD1, has no DNA to confirm it. This CDR3 comprises 15 residues. CDR1 and CDR2 (germline): DFQATT, SNEGSKA (reference sequence). CDR3 in amino acids: CSARDWQGRTDTQYF.

V gene TRBV6-1 combines with J gene TRBJ1-5; TCRdb lists TRBD1, though no DNA is available to test this call. CDR3 size: 16 residues. Germline CDR1 is MNHNS and CDR2 is SASEGT. The CDR3 loop is CASSDITGAPNQPQHF.

The chain couples TRBV25-1 to TRBJ1-4. The V gene's germline CDR1 is MGHDK and CDR2 SYGVNS. CDR3 size: 16 residues. The CDR3: CASTNCIPRTNEKLFF.

J is TRBJ1-1 and V is TRBV9. Per the germline V gene, CDR1 is SGDLS and CDR2 is YYNGEE. The CDR3 runs 18 residues. The CDR3 protein is CASSVRSVEPPMNPEAFF.

This rearrangement joins TRBV5-1 to TRBJ2-2. The CDR3 spans 16 residues. Germline V gene sequence: CDR1 SGHRS, CDR2 YFSETQ. The CDR3 reads CASSLEVQASPGELFF.

The rearrangement joins TRBV7-2 to TRBJ2-5; TCRdb's D gene call, TRBD1, goes unchecked for lack of DNA. Germline V lookup: CDR1 SGHTA, CDR2 FQGNSA. This CDR3 contains 15 residues. CDR3 sequence: CASSLAPGSHETQYF.

V usage is TRBV7-8 and J usage is TRBJ2-7; TCRdb selects TRBD1, and the lack of DNA leaves this call unchecked. This CDR3 spans 13 amino acids. CDR1 is SGHVS and CDR2 is FQNEAQ in the germline V gene. The CDR3 loop reads CASSVTGTYEQYF.

The gene calls are TRBV5-6 and TRBJ1-1; the TRBD1 assignment by TCRdb is unverifiable without DNA. The CDR3 contains 19 residues. Per the germline V gene, CDR1 is SGHDT and CDR2 is YYEEEE. This chain's CDR3 is CASSSFGYRGNLQGTEAFF.

The chain recombines TRBV19 with TRBJ1-2; TCRdb's D call, TRBD1, is unchecked because there is no DNA. The germline gives CDR1 LNHDA, CDR2 SQIVND (reference sequence). CDR3 length: 18 amino acids. The CDR3 reads CASSSMGQGIRANYGYTF.

V is TRBV4-3 and J is TRBJ1-6; TCRdb indicates TRBD1, and absent DNA this call remains unverified. Germline CDR1 reads LGHNA; CDR2 reads YSLEER. CDR3 length equals 18 residues. The CDR3 is CASSQDPTATSYNSPLHF.

CDR3 sequence reads: CASSLGGTGNSFYNSPLHF. This chain joins TRBV11-2 and TRBJ1-6; the TCRdb D gene call, TRBD1, has no DNA to confirm it. The germline V gene has CDR1 SGHAT and CDR2 FQNNGV. The CDR3 covers 19 residues.

The chain recombines TRBV24-1 with TRBJ2-1; the TCRdb call, TRBD2, lacks DNA for checking. Per germline, CDR1 KGHDR and CDR2 SFDVKD. This CDR3 comprises 16 residues. The CDR3 spells CATSDSGTSGANEQFF.